Below, 25 T cell receptor beta chains from the same sample are listed, as sequenced in a study of blood T cell repertoires in COVID-19. Measured with immunoSEQ multiplex PCR; TCRdb has only the in-frame clones, and not every one. The table includes over 300,000 clones, about 89% detected once. Sequenced input: peripheral blood. Receptors were obtained from a man aged 18 to 29 who had recovered from COVID-19.

This sequence joins TRBV4-3 and TRBJ2-7, with 7 nucleotides matching TRBD1. This CDR3 is 15 amino acids long. V was clipped by 0 bases and J by 4 bases; unmatched bases: 6. Germline CDR1 is LGHNA and CDR2 is YSLEER. The DNA for the CDR3 is TGCGCCAGCAGCCAAGATTTACAGGGGCAATACGAGCAGTACTTC. This gives the protein CASSQDLQGQYEQYF.

The rearrangement links TRBV5-1 to TRBJ1-1, with D possibly TRBD1 on 6 matching bases. The germline V gene has CDR1 SGHRS and CDR2 YFSETQ. This CDR3 spans 16 amino acids. V lost 2 bases and J lost 8, with 22 bases in between. The CDR3 spells CASSLKDLRGSAEAFF. DNA for the CDR3: TGCGCCAGCAGCTTAAAGGATCTCAGGGGATCGGCCGAAGCTTTCTTT. The full variable domain, with the rest looked up from reference TRBV5-1 and TRBJ1-1, is KAGVTQTPRYLIKTRGQQVTLSCSPISGHRSVSWYQQTPGQGLQFLFEYFSETQRNKGNFPGRFSGRQFSNSRSEMNVSTLELGDSALYLCASSLKDLRGSAEAFFGQGTRLTVV.

A few counts support this clone. The chain employs TRBV27 and TRBJ1-4, with a possible D match to TRBD1 (5 bases). The V and J ends lost 3 bases and 3 bases respectively, with 14 bases between them. The length of the CDR3 is 16 residues. From germline, CDR1 is MNHEY and CDR2 SMNVEV (reference sequence). This CDR3 reads CASSFPPGPPNEKLFF. CDR3 bases: TGTGCCAGCAGTTTTCCTCCAGGGCCACCTAATGAAAAACTGTTTTTT.

Comment on this clone: One end of the junction does not line up with germline, which may come from a read error. CDR3 nucleotide sequence: TGTGCTAGCAGCTCAGGTGGGGGCCCCTACAATGAGCAGTTCTTC. Protein: CASSSGGGPYNEQFF. The chain combines TRBV7-7 with TRBJ2-1, with D perhaps TRBD1 (6 bases). CDR3 length equals 15 residues. Germline CDR1 SSHAT, CDR2 FNYEAQ (reference sequence).

This clone was counted once. CDR3 DNA sequence: TGCGCCAGCAGCTTGGGTGACAGGGGATTGAACACTGAAGCTTTCTTT. It yields the protein CASSLGDRGLNTEAFF. This sequence joins TRBV5-1 and TRBJ1-1; 8 positions match TRBD1. This CDR3 region has 16 residues. Trimming took 0 bases from V and 0 from J; bases not matched to a gene: 4. Germline values: CDR1 SGHRS, CDR2 YFSETQ.

This chain uses TRBV19 with TRBJ2-1, with 10 bases that match TRBD1. V shed 5 bases and J 1 base; nucleotides not matched to a gene: 2. This CDR3 contains 15 residues. Germline V lookup: CDR1 LNHDA, CDR2 SQIVND (reference sequence). CDR3 nucleotides: TGTGCCAGTAGTTGGGGACAGGGGTCCTACAATGAGCAGTTCTTC. Amino acid sequence: CASSWGQGSYNEQFF. Based on the CDR3 plus reference TRBV19 and TRBJ2-1, the full variable domain is DGGITQSPKYLFRKEGQNVTLSCEQNLNHDAMYWYRQDPGQGLRLIYYSQIVNDFQKGDIAEGYSVSREKKESFPLTVTSAQKNPTAFYLCASSWGQGSYNEQFFGPGTRLTVL.

The V and J genes are TRBV7-9 and TRBJ2-3; TRBD1 is a possible D gene (6 bases). Trimming took off 7 bases at V and 1 base at J, with 15 bases between the two ends. The germline V gene has CDR1 SEHNR and CDR2 FQNEAQ (reference sequence). The CDR3 runs to 15 residues. CDR3 amino acids: CASNRVEGGTDTQYF. The CDR3 DNA reads as TGTGCCAGCAACCGCGTCGAGGGGGGCACAGATACGCAGTATTTT.

The chain uses TRBV6-5 and TRBJ2-1; weak D call: TRBD1 (6 bases). This CDR3 is 15 amino acids long. The V end lost 5 bases, the J end lost 6 bases, and 17 bases lay between the germline ends. CDR1 and CDR2 from the germline V gene are MNHEY and SVGAGI. The CDR3 loop is CASSPQGNRANEQFF. The CDR3 nucleotides are TGTGCCAGCAGTCCACAGGGAAATAGAGCCAATGAGCAGTTCTTC.

V usage is TRBV19 and J usage is TRBJ1-1, with 10 bases identical to TRBD1. Germline trimming cut 5 bases from V and 5 bases from J; bases unmatched to any gene: 8. This CDR3 has 15 amino acids. Germline V gene data show CDR1 as LNHDA and CDR2 as SQIVND (reference sequence). The CDR3 protein is CASSARDRGRTEAFF. CDR3 nucleotide sequence: TGTGCCAGTAGTGCACGGGACAGGGGAAGAACTGAAGCTTTCTTT.

This clone came up a few times. The chain combines TRBV27 with TRBJ1-5; D unresolved. This CDR3 comprises 13 residues. Germline loops: CDR1 MNHEY, CDR2 SMNVEV (reference sequence). V shed 3 bases and J shed 4 bases, with 7 bases lying between them. This chain's CDR3 is CASSFNFNQPQHF. The CDR3 DNA reads TGTGCCAGCAGTTTCAATTTTAATCAGCCCCAGCATTTT.

This chain links TRBV7-2 with TRBJ1-5; D is unresolved. CDR1 and CDR2 from the germline V gene are SGHTA and FQGNSA. The CDR3 runs to 12 residues. Trimming took 5 bases from V and 4 from J, leaving 6 bases between them. The chain's CDR3 is CASSPRNQPQHF. CDR3 in DNA: TGTGCCAGCAGCCCCAGGAATCAGCCCCAGCATTTT.

This chain uses TRBV6-2 or TRBV6-3 with TRBJ1-5, with D maybe TRBD1 (5 bases). The CDR3 consists of 15 residues. In germline, CDR1 is MNHEY, CDR2 SVGEGT. V dropped 4 bases and J dropped 6 bases, with 16 bases sitting between them. CDR3 protein: CASSWGGSGGQPQHF. The CDR3 coding sequence is TGTGCCAGCAGTTGGGGAGGCAGCGGGGGTCAGCCCCAGCATTTT.

This sequence joins TRBV7-3 and TRBJ1-1; D is perhaps TRBD1 (6 bases). The CDR3 has 11 residues. The germline V gene encodes CDR1 SGHTA and CDR2 FQGTGA. V was pared by 4 bases and J by 8 bases, with 8 bases between. The CDR3 here is CASSSGTEAFF. DNA of the CDR3: TGTGCCAGCAGCTCCGGGACAGAAGCTTTCTTT. Together with reference TRBV7-3 and TRBJ1-1, the CDR3 gives the full variable domain: GAGVSQTPSNKVTEKGKYVELRCDPISGHTALYWYRQSLGQGPEFLIYFQGTGAADDSGLPNDRFFAVRPEGSVSTLKIQRTERGDSAVYLCASSSGTEAFFGQGTRLTVV.

The CDR3 nucleotides are TGTGCCAGCAGCGTGGGACTACCCCCGGATACGCAGTATTTT. Translation: CASSVGLPPDTQYF. The chain links TRBV5-4 to TRBJ2-3; 7 positions match TRBD2. Germline lookup yields CDR1 SGHNT and CDR2 YYREEE (reference sequence). After removal of 4 bases from V and 6 bases from J, the junction contained 8 bases not matched to a gene. The CDR3 extends over 14 amino acids.

The rearrangement joins TRBV7-9 to TRBJ1-5, with a tentative D call TRBD1 (6 bases). The germline V gene encodes CDR1 SEHNR and CDR2 FQNEAQ (reference sequence). Trimming took off 6 bases at V and 4 bases at J, with 13 bases between the two ends. The CDR3 runs 14 residues. CDR3 protein: CASRYRARNQPQHF. As DNA, the CDR3 is TGTGCCAGCAGGTACAGGGCTAGGAATCAGCCCCAGCATTTT. The variable domain in full, completed from reference TRBV7-9 and TRBJ1-5, reads DTGVSQNPRHKITKRGQNVTFRCDPISEHNRLYWYRQTLGQGPEFLTYFQNEAQLEKSRLLSDRFSAERPKGSFSTLEIQRTEQGDSAMYLCASRYRARNQPQHFGDGTRLSIL.

The chain recombines TRBV5-1 with TRBJ2-3, with 8 bases that match TRBD1. CDR1 is SGHRS and CDR2 is YFSETQ in the germline V gene. V lost 4 bases, J lost 4 bases, and 14 bases stayed unmatched. CDR3 length: 17 amino acids. DNA of the CDR3: TGCGCCAGCAGCCAGCTGGACGGACAGGGCGTTCCAGATACGCAGTATTTT. Translating gives CASSQLDGQGVPDTQYF.

The rearrangement joins TRBV27 to TRBJ2-1; TRBD1 aligns across 10 bases. The CDR3 consists of 18 residues. J gave up 4 bases and V 0 bases, and 9 bases lay outside the gene matches. The germline V gene encodes CDR1 MNHEY and CDR2 SMNVEV (reference sequence). The CDR3 DNA reads TGTGCCAGCAGTTTATCGGGTCGGGACAGGGGAACATACAATGAGCAGTTCTTC. It encodes CASSLSGRDRGTYNEQFF.

CDR3 DNA sequence: TGTGCCAGTAGTACCCAGGGGGGTTTGAACACTGAAGCTTTCTTT. Amino acid sequence: CASSTQGGLNTEAFF. The V call is TRBV19, the J call TRBJ1-1; 7 nucleotides line up with TRBD1. Germline CDR1 and CDR2: LNHDA and SQIVND (reference sequence). The CDR3 is 15 residues long. V lost 4 bases, J lost 0 bases, and 5 bases stayed unmatched.

V and J are TRBV6-4 and TRBJ2-3; the D is unclear. The CDR3 is 13 amino acids. Germline lookup yields CDR1 MRHNA and CDR2 SNTAGT. Trimming shortened V by 6 bases and J by 3 bases, and 10 bases separated the two germline ends. CDR3 sequence (DNA): TGTGCCAGCAGCCGTGCAGGAACAGATACGCAGTATTTT. Its protein is CASSRAGTDTQYF.

The chain couples TRBV7-2 to TRBJ2-3; 9 bases map to TRBD2. Germline CDR1 SGHTA, CDR2 FQGNSA. Losses at the gene ends were 5 bases for V and 5 bases for J; bases not matched to a gene: 14. The CDR3 loop spans 17 amino acids. The CDR3, as DNA: TGTGCCAGCAGCCCCCAAGCTAGCGGGGTAGTCGGAGATACGCAGTATTTT. It specifies CASSPQASGVVGDTQYF.

The chain uses TRBV11-2 and TRBJ2-7, with 7 bases fitting TRBD1. After removal of 5 bases from V and 7 bases from J, the junction contained 8 bases not matched to a gene. In germline, CDR1 is SGHAT, CDR2 FQNNGV. This CDR3 is built from 13 residues. The CDR3 bases are TGTGCCAGCAGCACGGACAGGTTGTCGGAGCAGTACTTC. This encodes CASSTDRLSEQYF.

This clone has a handful of counts. The V call is TRBV6-2 or TRBV6-3, the J call TRBJ1-1, with 10 nucleotides matching TRBD1. Germline V gene data show CDR1 as MNHEY and CDR2 as SVGEGT. Losses at the gene ends were 2 bases for V and 6 bases for J; bases not matched to a gene: 9. The CDR3 consists of 16 residues. In DNA, the CDR3 is TGTGCCAGCAGTTACCGAGTACACGGACAGGGGGCTGAAGCTTTCTTT. This sequence encodes CASSYRVHGQGAEAFF.

V usage is TRBV4-1 and J usage is TRBJ2-2; 9 nucleotides line up with TRBD1. The germline gives CDR1 MGHRA, CDR2 YSYEKL. This CDR3 has 16 amino acids. Losses at the gene ends were 5 bases for V and 4 bases for J; bases not matched to a gene: 8. CDR3 region: CASSADGTGRTGELFF. The CDR3 DNA reads TGCGCCAGCAGCGCCGACGGGACAGGGCGCACCGGGGAGCTGTTTTTT.

The J gene is TRBJ1-1, the V gene TRBV5-6; weak D call: TRBD1 (6 bases). The germline V and J ends were trimmed by 5 bases and 1 base, with 9 bases remaining between them. The CDR3 sequence is 13 residues long. The germline CDR1 and CDR2 sequences are SGHDT and YYEEEE. CDR3 region: CASRLQGNTEAFF. The CDR3 DNA is TGTGCCAGCAGGCTACAGGGGAACACTGAAGCTTTCTTT.

The J gene is TRBJ2-2, the V gene TRBV12-5; a possible D gene is TRBD1 (6 bases). Trimming pared 6 bases from V and 5 bases from J, leaving 19 bases between. In germline, CDR1 is LGHNT, CDR2 FRNRAP. This CDR3 region has 16 residues. Here the CDR3 DNA reads TGTGCTAGTGGCCAACCCCAATACAGGGCTACCGGGGAGCTGTTTTTT. This sequence encodes CASGQPQYRATGELFF.